This note documents a single T cell receptor beta chain sequence. TCRdb called the RACE reads again in MiXCR, with one record for every CDR3 protein. The sample has 100,000 to 150,000 distinct CDR3 sequences; roughly 13% are singletons. The data were obtained in a study of human T cells and chemical hapten exposure. Study at large: DPC 0.01% went on the upper back by patch test, with reading at 6 days.

Trimming pared 7 bases from V and 0 bases from J, leaving 10 bases between. Germline V lookup: CDR1 MNHNY, CDR2 SVGAGI (reference sequence). This CDR3 region has 13 residues. As for time point: pre-sensitization, week 0. The treatment: therapeutic diphenylcyclopropenone sensitization with weekly scalp DPC. This specimen consisted of whole blood, obtained in connection with sensitization to the hapten diphenylcyclopropenone (DPC). The chain employs TRBV6-6 and TRBJ2-7; D not resolved. This TCR came from a woman in her late teens or twenties with alopecia areata. Some clones in this sample may be carry-over from other donors' samples. The CDR3 DNA sequence: TGTGCCAGCACTTCAGCAATCTCCTACGAGCAGTACTTC. This codes for CASTSAISYEQYF.